This TCR beta chain was found in a study of blood T cell repertoires in COVID-19. CDR1 is MNHNS, CDR2 SASEGT, per germline. The CDR3 is 12 amino acids. With 2 bases removed from V and 7 bases from J, the gap between germline ends came to 8 bases. TCRdb keeps only in-frame clones here, not all; method: immunoSEQ multiplex PCR. The sample yields 45,000 to 65,000 clones, more than 90% seen once. The sequence was collected from a man aged 50 to 59 with acute or convalescent COVID-19. V is TRBV6-1 and J is TRBJ1-2, with D perhaps TRBD1 (6 bases). The sample was peripheral blood. CDR3 in amino acids: CASSERGGGYTF. CDR3 nucleotide sequence: TGTGCCAGCAGTGAAAGGGGGGGTGGCTACACCTTC.